These 21 T cell receptor beta chains share one sample of origin, sequenced in a study of cytomegalovirus exposure and HLA in healthy donors. PCR primers comprised 60 Vbeta and 13 Jbeta primers. Sequencing was performed with immunoSEQ multiplex PCR; in TCRdb, only in-frame clones are kept and a portion is missing. The table has about 120,000 clones, around three quarters seen once. Sequencing used PBMCs. The origin of the receptors is a woman aged 40-49 years in good health and CMV-seropositive.

The chain couples TRBV5-4 to TRBJ2-4; a possible D gene is TRBD1 (6 bases). The CDR3 extends over 17 amino acids. Trimming took off 4 bases at V and 5 bases at J, with 22 bases between the two ends. Germline CDR1 reads SGHNT; CDR2 reads YYREEE (reference sequence). CDR3 sequence: CASSPPPGQNGENIQYF. CDR3 coding DNA: TGTGCCAGCAGCCCGCCACCGGGACAAAATGGGGAAAACATTCAGTACTTC. The full variable domain, rest sourced from reference TRBV5-4 and TRBJ2-4, is ETGVTQSPTHLIKTRGQQVTLRCSSQSGHNTVSWYQQALGQGPQFIFQYYREEENGRGNFPPRFSGLQFPNYSSELNVNALELDDSALYLCASSPPPGQNGENIQYFGAGTRLSVL.

In this sample, this clone turned up a few times. The chain joins TRBV30 to TRBJ2-7; perhaps TRBD2 as D (5 bases). This CDR3 comprises 13 residues. With 0 bases removed from V and 6 bases from J, the gap between germline ends came to 12 bases. Per germline, CDR1 GTSNPN and CDR2 SVGIG (reference sequence). In nucleotides, the CDR3 is TGTGCCTGGAGTGTACTAGTCGCAGGCGAGCAGTACTTC. Its protein product is CAWSVLVAGEQYF. The full variable domain, with the rest looked up from reference TRBV30 and TRBJ2-7, is SQTIHQWPATLVQPVGSPLSLECTVEGTSNPNLYWYRQAAGRGLQLLFYSVGIGQISSEVPQNLSASRPQDRQFILSSKKLLLSDSGFYLCAWSVLVAGEQYFGPGTRLTVT.

CDR3 sequence: CAWTQGSNQPQHF. The CDR3 coding sequence is TGTGCCTGGACCCAGGGAAGCAATCAGCCCCAGCATTTT. This chain links TRBV30 with TRBJ1-5, with D perhaps matching TRBD1 (5 bases). From germline, CDR1 is GTSNPN and CDR2 SVGIG (reference sequence). The CDR3 runs to 13 residues. Trimming stripped 4 bases from V and 1 base from J, with 8 bases between.

This clone was seen only once. The J gene is TRBJ2-1, the V gene TRBV7-2; perhaps TRBD2 as D (6 bases). The CDR3 is 14 residues long. The V and J ends lost 1 base and 7 bases respectively, with 11 bases between them. Germline loops: CDR1 SGHTA, CDR2 FQGNSA. The CDR3 coding sequence is TGTGCCAGCAGCTTAGACGGGAGTCTAAATGAGCAGTTCTTC. It encodes CASSLDGSLNEQFF.

The chain couples TRBV6-5 to TRBJ2-7; the match to TRBD2 covers 14 bases. The CDR3 runs to 15 residues. V lost 6 bases, J lost 0 bases, and 1 base stayed unmatched. In germline, CDR1 is MNHEY, CDR2 SVGAGI. In nucleotides, the CDR3 is TGTGCCAGCAGGGGGACTAGCGGGGGCTCCTACGAGCAGTACTTC. Translated, it gives CASRGTSGGSYEQYF.

As regards this clone: Germline and junction disagree at one end, which may indicate a read error. This rearrangement joins TRBV5-4 to TRBJ2-1; 7 nucleotides line up with TRBD2. Germline CDR1 and CDR2: SGHNT and YYREEE (reference sequence). The CDR3 contains 13 residues. Written as DNA, the CDR3 is TGTGCCAGCAGAACTGAAGCGGGGTCAACCGAGATCTTC. It translates to CASRTEAGSTEIF. Together with reference TRBV5-4 and TRBJ2-1, the CDR3 gives the full variable domain: ETGVTQSPTHLIKTRGQQVTLRCSSQSGHNTVSWYQQALGQGPQFIFQYYREEENGRGNFPPRFSGLQFPNYSSELNVNALELDDSALYLCASRTEAGSTEIFGPGTRLTVL.

The CDR3 DNA sequence: TGTGCCAGCATAAGGGGTAGCTCCTACAATGAGCAGTTCTTC. The encoded protein is CASIRGSSYNEQFF. The chain combines TRBV2 with TRBJ2-1; D may be TRBD1 (5 bases). Germline V gene sequence: CDR1 SNHLY, CDR2 FYNNEI. V shed 7 bases and J shed 0 bases, with 10 bases lying between them. The CDR3 extends over 14 amino acids.

J is TRBJ2-7 and V is TRBV7-2; the match to TRBD1 covers 12 bases. The CDR3 spans 16 residues. V lost 5 bases and J lost 5; bases outside the gene matches: 10. The V gene's germline CDR1 is SGHTA and CDR2 FQGNSA. CDR3 bases: TGTGCCAGCAGCCTACGTATGGGACAGGGGGCCGACGAGCAGTACTTC. This sequence encodes CASSLRMGQGADEQYF.

J is TRBJ2-1 and V is TRBV7-9; 12 bases align to TRBD2. This CDR3 is built from 16 residues. Losses at the gene ends were 5 bases for V and 7 bases for J; bases not matched to a gene: 9. CDR1 and CDR2 (germline): SEHNR, FQNEAQ (reference sequence). CDR3 loop: CASSERLAGEWNEQFF. As DNA, the CDR3 is TGTGCCAGCAGCGAGAGACTAGCGGGGGAGTGGAATGAGCAGTTCTTC.

V usage is TRBV25-1 and J usage is TRBJ2-1; D is perhaps TRBD2 (6 bases). Trimming took 3 bases from V and 3 from J, leaving 9 bases between them. The CDR3 sequence is 14 residues long. Looked up from germline, CDR1 is MGHDK and CDR2 is SYGVNS. CDR3 DNA: TGTGCCAGCAGTGAGGGGGGACTCTACAATGAGCAGTTCTTC. This sequence encodes CASSEGGLYNEQFF. The full variable domain, its missing parts supplied by reference TRBV25-1 and TRBJ2-1, is EADIYQTPRYLVIGTGKKITLECSQTMGHDKMYWYQQDPGMELHLIHYSYGVNSTEKGDLSSESTVSRIRTEHFPLTLESARPSHTSQYLCASSEGGLYNEQFFGPGTRLTVL.

The table lists this clone with a few counts. The chain has TRBV2 and TRBJ2-3, with 8 positions matching TRBD2. The CDR3 contains 15 residues. V lost 6 bases and J lost 3; bases outside the gene matches: 8. Germline values: CDR1 SNHLY, CDR2 FYNNEI. In nucleotides, the CDR3 is TGTGCCAGCAGGAGCATAGCGGGACGGACAGATACGCAGTATTTT. This gives the protein CASRSIAGRTDTQYF.

The rearrangement joins TRBV2 to TRBJ2-2; a possible D gene is TRBD2 (5 bases). Trimming stripped 7 bases from V and 4 bases from J, with 10 bases between. Germline assignment: CDR1 SNHLY and CDR2 FYNNEI. The CDR3 loop spans 13 amino acids. In DNA form, the CDR3 reads TGTGCCAGCACTTGGGAGAGCACCGGGGAGCTGTTTTTT. Translating it yields CASTWESTGELFF.

This clone was detected only once. Here the CDR3 reads CASSPGQGGTDTQYF. CDR3 DNA sequence: TGTGCCAGCTCACCAGGACAGGGGGGCACAGATACGCAGTATTTT. V gene TRBV18 combines with J gene TRBJ2-3; 10 positions agree with TRBD1. The CDR3 runs 15 residues. Germline CDR1 and CDR2: KGHSH and LQKENI. Trimming cost V 2 bases and J 1 base; bases outside gene matches: 0. The full variable domain, its missing parts supplied by reference TRBV18 and TRBJ2-3, is NAGVMQNPRHLVRRRGQEARLRCSPMKGHSHVYWYRQLPEEGLKFMVYLQKENIIDESGMPKERFSAEFPKEGPSILRIQQVVRGDSAAYFCASSPGQGGTDTQYFGPGTRLTVL.

This clone is a singleton in its sample. This chain connects TRBV14 to TRBJ2-1; 9 bases line up with TRBD1. Germline trimming cut 4 bases from V and 7 bases from J; bases unmatched to any gene: 5. Looked up from germline, CDR1 is SGHDN and CDR2 is FVKESK. The CDR3 runs 14 residues. This chain's CDR3 is CASSRIQGANEQFF. The CDR3 DNA sequence: TGTGCCAGCAGCCGTATACAGGGGGCGAATGAGCAGTTCTTC.

The V call is TRBV7-8, the J call TRBJ2-1, with D maybe TRBD2 (5 bases). V lost 5 bases to trimming and J lost 9 bases, with 8 bases between them. The CDR3 contains 11 residues. Germline V gives CDR1 SGHVS, CDR2 FQNEAQ. The CDR3 protein is CASSQEGEQFF. In DNA, the CDR3 is TGTGCCAGCAGCCAAGAGGGTGAGCAGTTCTTC.

The CDR3 sequence is CASSFADRTTGELFF. The CDR3 DNA sequence: TGTGCCAGCAGCTTCGCAGACAGAACGACCGGGGAGCTGTTTTTT. The chain uses TRBV7-8 and TRBJ2-2; D is possibly TRBD1 (5 bases). From germline, CDR1 is SGHVS and CDR2 FQNEAQ. The germline V and J ends were trimmed by 3 bases and 5 bases, with 13 bases remaining between them. This CDR3 contains 15 residues.

In this sample, this clone turned up a few times. The gene calls are TRBV5-4 and TRBJ2-7, with 14 bases identical to TRBD2. In germline, CDR1 is SGHNT, CDR2 YYREEE (reference sequence). Trimming took 5 bases from V and 6 from J; bases not matched to a gene: 4. This CDR3 has 14 residues. In DNA form, the CDR3 reads TGTGCCAGCAGAGGGACTAGCGGGAGAGGCGAGCAGTACTTC. Translated: CASRGTSGRGEQYF.

This clone was counted a few times. This chain joins TRBV27 and TRBJ1-5, with TRBD1 as a possible D gene (5 bases). V was cut by 2 bases and J by 2 bases, with 10 bases left in between. CDR3 length: 15 residues. CDR1 and CDR2 from the germline V gene are MNHEY and SMNVEV (reference sequence). The CDR3 nucleotides are TGTGCCAGCAGTTTAGGGCAGGGTGGCAATCAGCCCCAGCATTTT. Protein sequence: CASSLGQGGNQPQHF.

The chain has TRBV19 and TRBJ2-1, with 9 bases that match TRBD2. The CDR3 totals 17 residues. V shed 1 base, J shed 9 bases, and the junction held 13 bases outside the gene matches. Germline V gene lookup returns CDR1 LNHDA and CDR2 SQIVND (reference sequence). The CDR3 protein is CASSIGLGLAGPREQFF. CDR3 DNA sequence: TGTGCCAGTAGTATAGGACTGGGGCTAGCGGGACCCCGTGAGCAGTTCTTC.

This clone was seen only a few times. This chain links TRBV7-2 with TRBJ2-5; D possibly corresponds to TRBD1 (5 bases). This CDR3 is built from 15 residues. Germline CDR1 is SGHTA and CDR2 is FQGNSA. Trimming removed 5 bases from V and 4 bases from J, with 17 bases in between. In nucleotides, the CDR3 is TGTGCCAGCAGCCCTACCTTGGGGCGTAGAGAGACCCAGTACTTC. This sequence encodes CASSPTLGRRETQYF.

This sequence joins TRBV4-1 and TRBJ1-2; 8 bases align to TRBD1. This CDR3 contains 14 residues. With 1 base clipped from V and 8 bases from J, the junction kept 6 bases outside the gene matches. Per the germline V gene, CDR1 is MGHRA and CDR2 is YSYEKL. The CDR3 nucleotides are TGCGCCAGCAGCCAAGCATCAGGGGGCGAGGGCTACACCTTC. It specifies CASSQASGGEGYTF.